This T cell receptor beta chain was recorded in a study of blood T cell repertoires in COVID-19. The CDR3 covers 15 residues. V lost 1 base and J lost 11, with 21 bases in between. Looked up from germline, CDR1 is SNHLY and CDR2 is FYNNEI. The repertoire was sequenced with immunoSEQ multiplex PCR; TCRdb's copy has only in-frame clones and lacks some. Of 90,000 to 100,000 clones in the sample, over 70% were seen once. This TCR was recovered from a woman older than 75 with acute or convalescent COVID-19. Sequencing was carried out using peripheral blood. The chain joins TRBV2 to TRBJ2-7; D is perhaps TRBD1 (7 bases). The DNA for the CDR3 is TGTGCCAGCAGTGAAGGAGACAGGGAGGTTGTAGAGGAGTACTTC. This codes for CASSEGDREVVEEYF. The full variable domain, with the rest looked up from reference TRBV2 and TRBJ2-7, is EPEVTQTPSHQVTQMGQEVILRCVPISNHLYFYWYRQILGQKVEFLVSFYNNEISEKSEIFDDQFSVERPDGSNFTLKIRSTKLEDSAMYFCASSEGDREVVEEYFGPGTRLTVT.